This TCR beta chain was found in a study of shared clonotypes between healthy human individuals. Turning to the study itself: The plates for each donor numbered three CD4 naive, three CD4 memory, two CD8 naive and one CD8 memory. Study outcomes and limitations: Relative to clonotypes present in all four donors, those not shared had lower generation probabilities.

In the case of this clone: Its antigen remains unknown. A read error may produce the germline difference seen at one junction end.

The CDR3 is 18 residues long. The germline V gene encodes CDR1 LNHDA and CDR2 SQIVND (reference sequence). Assay used: immunoSEQ multiplex PCR; TCRdb lists only in-frame clones, some missing. The data contain roughly 1,600,000 clones, approximately 98.5% of them singletons. This chain links TRBV19 with TRBJ1-5; TRBD1 aligns across 11 bases. The TCR comes from a man aged 30 to 45 in good health. The sequencing sample was made of naive CD4+ T cells sorted from blood. Subset defined: CD45RA+ positively selected. The CDR3 DNA reads TGTGCCAGTAGTATACATCGGACAGGGGGCGCCGGCAATCAGCCCCAGAATTTT. The encoded protein is CASSIHRTGGAGNQPQNF. The full variable domain, its missing parts supplied by reference TRBV19 and TRBJ1-5, is DGGITQSPKYLFRKEGQNVTLSCEQNLNHDAMYWYRQDPGQGLRLIYYSQIVNDFQKGDIAEGYSVSREKKESFPLTVTSAQKNPTAFYLCASSIHRTGGAGNQPQNFGDGTRLSIL.